The text below deals with one TCR beta chain. V trimming: 5 bases; J trimming: 15 bases; junction bases outside the gene matches: 7. Germline CDR1 is MNHEY and CDR2 is SVGEGT. The CDR3 loop spans 11 amino acids. The data originate from a study of blood T cell repertoires in COVID-19. Assay used: immunoSEQ multiplex PCR; TCRdb lists only in-frame clones, some missing. The table records about 170,000 clones, about nine tenths of them present only once. The sequence derives from a man between 65 and 85 years old with acute or convalescent COVID-19. The sequenced sample was peripheral blood. The chain couples TRBV6-2 or TRBV6-3 to TRBJ2-3; 8 bases match TRBD1. CDR3: CASSAGQASYF. CDR3 DNA sequence: TGTGCCAGCAGTGCGGGACAGGCAAGCTATTTT.